This record looks at one T cell receptor beta chain sequence and its context. This clone showed up just a few times. No antigen is known for it. The input lacks base qualities; no much larger clone sits a single base away. The trial excluded patients who had a history of autoimmune disease or were on systemic immunosuppression. Peripheral blood for TCR sequencing was collected from all dose cohorts at baseline, on cycle 4 day 1, and on cycle 7 day 1. Samples were obtained from an open-label, multicenter, first-in-human phase I dose-escalation trial of ivuxolimab. Adults with locally advanced or metastatic melanoma, renal cell carcinoma, hepatocellular carcinoma or head and neck squamous cell carcinoma were enrolled in the trial. Before TCR sequencing, CD4+ T cells and CD8+ T cells were sorted from peripheral blood as separate populations. These data are taken from a study of OX40 agonist ivuxolimab in advanced cancers. The study in broad terms: The costimulatory receptor OX40 (CD134) was targeted by ivuxolimab, a fully human IgG2 agonistic monoclonal antibody. Of the approximately 50 dose-escalation patients, hepatocellular carcinoma was present in roughly 19, melanoma in around 15, renal cell carcinoma in 9 and head and neck cancer in 9. The monotherapy dose-escalation portion (N ≈ 50 patients) of the phase I ivuxolimab trial is reported in the paper. Three dose-escalation patients achieved partial responses, one with hepatocellular carcinoma and two with cutaneous melanoma. The dose-escalation cohort was about 83% male with a mean age of 60 years, ranging from about 20 to 80. Prior anti-PD-1, anti-PD-L1 or anti-CTLA-4 therapy was permitted, and checkpoint inhibitors had been received by more than 35% of dose-escalation patients. Intravenous ivuxolimab was administered to patients every 2 weeks at six dose levels: 0.01, 0.1, 0.3, 1.5, 3 and 10 mg/kg. Peripheral TCRbeta sequencing aimed to test whether ivuxolimab altered TCR sequence diversity and caused clonal T-cell expansion.

Genomic DNA was isolated from the sorted cells so that the TCRbeta CDR3 region could be sequenced. TCRbeta CDR3 regions were sequenced using the immunoSEQ Assay. Sourced from immuneACCESS, this table was stored by TCRdb with only in-frame sequences that have V and J called. A share of the clones is absent; for the studies checked, an unresolved V gene accounts for under half, and the remainder has no known explanation. Here the sample has about 20,000 clones; less than 90% occur a single time. The ten largest make up 45% to 55% of the sample. General findings and caveats noted by the study authors: After ivuxolimab, CD8+ T cells had more expanded clones than CD4+ T cells on average. Low levels of normalized T-cell clonal expansion were also seen in some nonresponding patients. Antigen specificity was not determined for the clonally expanded peripheral T cells. Partial responders in the 0.1-3.0 mg/kg groups had among the lowest normalized peripheral clonal expansion, especially among CD8+ T cells. Clonal expansion of both CD4+ and CD8+ blood T cells was observed from baseline to week 6 at doses 0.1 to 3.0 mg/kg.

Trimming at the junction amounts to 3 bases on V and 6 bases on J, and the germline ends lie 11 bases apart. Taken from the germline V gene, the CDR1 and CDR2 loops are MNHEY and SVGAGI. Inclusive of the bounding cysteine and phenylalanine, the CDR3 is 13 residues long. Just the 39-base CDR3 DNA is kept, in frame starting at base 1. The sample consisted of CD4+ or CD8+ T cells sorted from blood, taken in a trial of the OX40 agonist ivuxolimab. The chain is encoded by TRBV6-5 joined to TRBJ1-2; the D region possibly corresponds to TRBD1 (5 bases align). The receptor was derived from an adult with an advanced solid tumor such as melanoma, head and neck, liver or kidney cancer. CDR3 region: CASSYAGTDGYTF. The DNA sequence follows: TGTGCCAGCAGTTATGCAGGGACGGATGGCTACACCTTC.